This T cell receptor beta chain was captured by sequencing in a study of OX40 agonist ivuxolimab in advanced cancers. Points from the study as a whole: Clonal expansion among partial responders at 0.1-3.0 mg/kg ranked near the lowest. CD4+ and CD8+ blood T cells expanded clonally by week 6 at 0.1 to 3.0 mg/kg. Expanded clones were, on average, more numerous in CD8+ T cells than in CD4+.

CDR3 length: 11 amino acids. The germline V gene encodes CDR1 DFQATT and CDR2 SNEGSKA (reference sequence). Generated by immunoSEQ multiplex PCR, the TCRdb table keeps only in-frame clones and is missing some. In the table there are about 79,000 clones, about nine tenths of which are singletons. This clone was recorded once. Its matching antigen is unknown. The sequences come from CD4+ or CD8+ T cells sorted from blood, collected in a trial of the OX40 agonist ivuxolimab. This chain connects TRBV20-1 to TRBJ2-5; 8 bases are shared with TRBD1. The origin of this receptor is an adult with an advanced solid tumor such as melanoma, head and neck, liver or kidney cancer. The CDR3 region is CSGTGSETQYF. CDR3 bases: TGCAGCGGGACAGGAAGCGAGACCCAGTACTTC.